The 15 T cell receptor beta chains presented below share a single source sample, sequenced in a study of CD8 T cells in Susac syndrome. Reverse transcription of about 0.5 to 1 ug RNA was carried out with random hexamers. TCRdb processed the immunoSEQ multiplex PCR reads anew with MiXCR; each CDR3 protein has one entry. Of a few hundred thousand distinct CDR3 sequences listed, roughly 85% are singletons. The sequencing input was CD8+ T cells from PBMCs. The receptor source for this set is a human donor with multiple sclerosis.

The chain links TRBV27 to TRBJ2-7; 7 nucleotides align to TRBD2. The V and J ends lost 2 bases and 5 bases, in that order; junction bases with no gene match: 6. The CDR3 sequence is 14 residues long. Germline loops: CDR1 MNHEY, CDR2 SMNVEV (reference sequence). The CDR3 loop is CASSLLREQNEQYF. Written as DNA, the CDR3 is TGTGCCAGCAGTTTACTGCGGGAGCAGAACGAGCAGTACTTC.

The chain links TRBV6-1 to TRBJ2-7, with D possibly TRBD2 on 5 matching bases. Between the trimmed V and J ends, which lost 2 bases and 6 bases, there was a span of 14 bases. The CDR3 is made up of 14 amino acids. In germline, CDR1 is MNHNS, CDR2 SASEGT. CDR3 in DNA: TGTGCCAGCAGTGAATTCAAGGGAGTCATCGAGCAGTACTTC. Its protein product is CASSEFKGVIEQYF.

This rearrangement joins TRBV9 to TRBJ2-7; D is uncertain. Between the trimmed V and J ends, which lost 4 bases and 0 bases, there was a span of 11 bases. This CDR3 is 14 amino acids long. Germline V lookup: CDR1 SGDLS, CDR2 YYNGEE. This chain's CDR3 is CASSPGYSSYEQYF. For the CDR3, the DNA is TGTGCCAGCAGCCCGGGCTATAGCTCCTACGAGCAGTACTTC.

As DNA, the CDR3 is TGCAGCGTTGGATTGGCAGATGAAAAACTGTTTTTT. It codes for CSVGLADEKLFF. The V call is TRBV29-1, the J call TRBJ1-4; D is undetermined. The ends were cut back, 4 bases at V and 6 bases at J, with 9 bases in the middle. Per the germline V gene, CDR1 is SQVTM and CDR2 is ANQGSEA. This CDR3 comprises 12 residues. Drawing the rest from reference TRBV29-1 and TRBJ1-4, the complete variable domain is SAVISQKPSRDICQRGTSLTIQCQVDSQVTMMFWYRQQPGQSLTLIATANQGSEATYESGFVIDKFPISRPNLTFSTLTVSNMSPEDSSIYLCSVGLADEKLFFGSGTQLSVL.

This chain uses TRBV7-9 with TRBJ2-2; TRBD2 is a possible D gene (5 bases). Trimming left V 0 bases short and J 5 bases short, with 10 bases between. Looked up from germline, CDR1 is SEHNR and CDR2 is FQNEAQ (reference sequence). This CDR3 is 15 amino acids long. This CDR3 reads CASSLAAAGTGELFF. CDR3 nucleotide sequence: TGTGCCAGCAGCTTAGCAGCGGCAGGAACCGGGGAGCTGTTTTTT.

The gene calls are TRBV12-3 or TRBV12-4 and TRBJ1-2, with 11 bases aligning to TRBD1. The V gene end was trimmed by 2 bases and the J gene end by 7 bases; junction bases not matched to a gene: 6. This CDR3 has 15 amino acids. CDR3 sequence reads: CASSLPDRGLSGYTF. DNA for the CDR3: TGTGCCAGCAGTTTACCGGACAGGGGGCTGAGTGGCTACACCTTC.

V gene TRBV4-1 combines with J gene TRBJ2-7; 11 bases agree with TRBD1. Per germline, CDR1 MGHRA and CDR2 YSYEKL. The CDR3 has 15 amino acids. Trimming at V came to 0 bases and at J to 7 bases, leaving 5 bases not matched to a gene. The chain's CDR3 is CASSQDGQGAWEQYF. CDR3 bases: TGCGCCAGCAGCCAAGATGGACAGGGGGCTTGGGAGCAGTACTTC.

J is TRBJ2-5 and V is TRBV4-1; D is unclear. The V gene lost 1 base and the J gene lost 1 base, with 7 bases spanning the gap. The germline V gene has CDR1 MGHRA and CDR2 YSYEKL. The CDR3 contains 14 residues. DNA for the CDR3: TGCGCCAGCAGCCAAGCTTTTTCCCAAGAGACCCAGTACTTC. Translating gives CASSQAFSQETQYF.

V and J are TRBV9 and TRBJ2-3; D may be TRBD2 (6 bases). The CDR3 runs to 15 residues. Germline-derived CDR1 and CDR2 are SGDLS and YYNGEE. The V and J ends lost 7 bases and 0 bases respectively, with 15 bases between them. The CDR3 DNA follows: TGTGCCAGCGGACCTGCGGGGACTAGCACAGATACGCAGTATTTT. This translates into CASGPAGTSTDTQYF.

This clonotype showed up just once. This chain links TRBV20-1 with TRBJ1-2; TRBD1 is a possible D gene (5 bases). Trimming cost V 3 bases and J 0 bases, with 20 bases left between them. There are 17 residues in the CDR3. The germline V gene has CDR1 DFQATT and CDR2 SNEGSKA (reference sequence). The CDR3 DNA reads as TGCAGTGCTAGTTGGCTCGGGGACGGCCCCCCTAACTATGGCTACACCTTC. Translating gives CSASWLGDGPPNYGYTF.

The gene calls are TRBV27 and TRBJ1-1; D is perhaps TRBD1 (5 bases). The CDR3 consists of 16 residues. Trimming removed 5 bases from V and 4 bases from J, with 20 bases in between. CDR1 MNHEY and CDR2 SMNVEV come from the germline V gene (reference sequence). The CDR3 spells CASSPTGAQGITEAFF. DNA for the CDR3: TGTGCCAGCAGTCCAACAGGTGCTCAGGGTATCACTGAAGCTTTCTTT.

The chain has TRBV2 and TRBJ2-7; TRBD1 is a possible D gene (6 bases). Trimming stripped 1 base from V and 3 bases from J, with 10 bases between. The CDR3 runs 14 residues. The germline CDR1 and CDR2 sequences are SNHLY and FYNNEI. The CDR3 DNA is TGTGCCAGCAGTGAAGAACAGGGCTTCTACGAGCAGTACTTC. It yields the protein CASSEEQGFYEQYF.

The chain couples TRBV4-1 to TRBJ2-7; 9 nucleotides line up with TRBD1. This CDR3 region has 14 residues. Trimming removed 4 bases from V and 4 bases from J; junction bases left unmatched: 5. Germline V gene sequence: CDR1 MGHRA, CDR2 YSYEKL. CDR3 amino acids: CASSLTGGQYEQYF. The DNA for the CDR3 is TGCGCCAGCAGCCTAACAGGGGGCCAATACGAGCAGTACTTC.

This chain links TRBV10-3 with TRBJ1-5, with 7 bases aligning to TRBD1. CDR3 size: 14 residues. Germline assignment: CDR1 ENHRY and CDR2 SYGVKD. V gave up 5 bases and J gave up 4 bases; unmatched junction bases: 5. This chain's CDR3 is CAISPTGNNQPQHF. The CDR3 region has the DNA TGTGCCATCAGTCCGACAGGGAATAATCAGCCCCAGCATTTT.

This sequence joins TRBV28 and TRBJ1-1; D perhaps matches TRBD1 (5 bases). The CDR3 is 13 amino acids. CDR1 MDHEN and CDR2 SYDVKM come from the germline V gene. The V end was cut by 5 bases, the J end by 10 bases, with 17 bases between. CDR3 nucleotide sequence: TGTGCCAGCAGTGGCGCTTCGGGGCTGCGAGCTTTCTTT. Translation gives CASSGASGLRAFF.